The next 31 T cell receptor beta chains were all read from a single sample in a study of blood T cell repertoires in COVID-19. Profiled with immunoSEQ multiplex PCR; TCRdb holds only in-frame clones, not every one. The profile covers about 78,000 clones, with around nine tenths appearing a single time and roughly 0.73% taken by the ten largest. Material: peripheral blood. The receptor source for this set is a woman older than 75 with acute or convalescent COVID-19.

V and J are TRBV2 and TRBJ2-7, with 7 bases matching TRBD2. V dropped 7 bases and J dropped 5; count of bases not matched to a gene: 8. The CDR3 sequence is 13 residues long. Germline lookup yields CDR1 SNHLY and CDR2 FYNNEI. The CDR3 DNA reads as TGTGCCAGCACCGGGGTTGCGGGGGACGAGCAGTACTTC. Protein: CASTGVAGDEQYF.

This clone was seen once. This chain connects TRBV5-4 to TRBJ1-2; D is undetermined. The CDR3 length is 13 residues. V lost 1 base and J lost 4, with 8 bases in between. Germline V CDR1 and CDR2: SGHNT, YYREEE (reference sequence). In DNA form, the CDR3 reads TGTGCCAGCAGCTTGACCGGGGTCTATGGCTACACCTTC. Translation gives CASSLTGVYGYTF.

This clone was detected only once. V is TRBV6-5 and J is TRBJ2-1; 8 bases line up with TRBD2. The CDR3 is 15 amino acids. In germline, CDR1 is MNHEY, CDR2 SVGAGI. V lost 0 bases and J lost 7; bases outside the gene matches: 5. The DNA for the CDR3 is TGTGCCAGCAGTTACTCCGGGACTAGGATAAATGAGCAGTTCTTC. Translating gives CASSYSGTRINEQFF.

As for this clone: Germline and junction disagree at one end, which may indicate a read error. This chain uses TRBV7-7 with TRBJ2-2, with a weak D call TRBD2 (6 bases). This CDR3 region has 16 residues. The germline gives CDR1 SSHAT, CDR2 FNYEAQ (reference sequence). CDR3 sequence (DNA): TGTGCTAGCAGCTTAGATAGACTAGGAAGTCCCGGGGAGCTGTTTTTT. Translated, it gives CASSLDRLGSPGELFF. The full variable domain, with the rest looked up from reference TRBV7-7 and TRBJ2-2, is GAGVSQSPRYKVTKRGQDVTLRCDPISSHATLYWYQQALGQGPEFLTYFNYEAQPDKSGLPSDRFSAERPEGSISTLTIQRTEQRDSAMYRCASSLDRLGSPGELFFGEGSRLTVL.

Many counts were recorded for this clone. The chain combines TRBV4-1 with TRBJ1-2; D is perhaps TRBD1 (6 bases). The V and J ends lost 0 bases and 5 bases respectively, with 22 bases between them. The CDR3 length is 18 residues. From germline, CDR1 is MGHRA and CDR2 YSYEKL. The CDR3 here is CASSQDSPDYRVSYGYTF. The CDR3 nucleotides read TGCGCCAGCAGCCAAGATAGTCCCGACTACAGGGTTAGTTATGGCTACACCTTC.

This chain uses TRBV7-9 with TRBJ2-7; unclear D gene. The V and J ends lost 5 bases and 2 bases respectively, with 10 bases between them. The CDR3 is made up of 13 amino acids. Germline CDR1 is SEHNR and CDR2 is FQNEAQ (reference sequence). CDR3 protein: CASSLQTTYEQYF. CDR3 coding DNA: TGTGCCAGCAGCCTACAGACAACCTACGAGCAGTACTTC.

This clone was recorded once. CDR3 sequence reads: CASSVFGGTNTEAFF. DNA for the CDR3: TGTGCCAGTAGTGTCTTTGGGGGCACGAACACTGAAGCTTTCTTT. This sequence joins TRBV19 and TRBJ1-1; D is possibly TRBD1 (6 bases). Germline V lookup: CDR1 LNHDA, CDR2 SQIVND (reference sequence). Trimming stripped 5 bases from V and 1 base from J, with 14 bases between. The CDR3 contains 15 residues.

V is TRBV9 and J is TRBJ2-1; 10 nucleotides align to TRBD1. The CDR3 sequence is 13 residues long. Trimming took 3 bases from V and 8 from J; bases not matched to a gene: 2. Germline V gives CDR1 SGDLS, CDR2 YYNGEE. This chain's CDR3 is CASSAGTGDEQFF. The CDR3 DNA sequence: TGTGCCAGCAGCGCCGGGACAGGGGATGAGCAGTTCTTC.

Details on this clone: The junction departs from the called germline gene at one end, perhaps through a read error. The chain is built from TRBV9 and TRBJ1-1, with no clear D. From germline, CDR1 is SGDLS and CDR2 YYNGEE. The CDR3 sequence is 14 residues long. The CDR3 coding sequence is TGTGCCAGCACCGTAGACGGGGTGAACACTGAAGCTTTCTTT. Its protein product is CASTVDGVNTEAFF.

The chain combines TRBV6-5 with TRBJ1-2; TRBD1 aligns across 8 bases. The CDR3 has 15 amino acids. The J segment lost 5 bases and the V segment lost 2 bases, leaving 7 bases of the junction unmatched. The germline CDR1 and CDR2 sequences are MNHEY and SVGAGI. The CDR3 nucleotides read TGTGCCAGCAGTTACAACACAGGGGGAGAGTATGGCTACACCTTC. Residues: CASSYNTGGEYGYTF.

This sequence joins TRBV20-1 and TRBJ1-6; D unresolved. Per germline, CDR1 DFQATT and CDR2 SNEGSKA (reference sequence). V lost 3 bases, J lost 0 bases, and 15 bases lay in between. This CDR3 is 17 amino acids long. This chain's CDR3 is CSASRQELSSYNSPLHF. CDR3 bases: TGCAGTGCTAGTAGGCAGGAACTTTCCTCCTATAATTCACCCCTCCACTTT.

There are a few counts of this clone. The chain joins TRBV2 to TRBJ2-2; D possibly corresponds to TRBD2 (5 bases). Germline V gene sequence: CDR1 SNHLY, CDR2 FYNNEI. The ends were cut back, 5 bases at V and 6 bases at J, with 10 bases in the middle. The CDR3 sequence is 13 residues long. The CDR3: CASSLRRSGELFF. The CDR3 DNA reads as TGTGCCAGCAGTCTTCGGAGGTCCGGGGAGCTGTTTTTT.

This chain joins TRBV15 and TRBJ1-2; D is uncertain. This CDR3 comprises 13 residues. V lost 0 bases and J 6 bases, leaving 8 bases between the germline ends. The germline V gene encodes CDR1 LNHNV and CDR2 YYDKDF (reference sequence). In nucleotides, the CDR3 is TGTGCCACCAGCAGAGACCTATTTGATGGCTACACCTTC. Amino acids: CATSRDLFDGYTF.

This chain uses TRBV25-1 with TRBJ1-3; TRBD1 matches at 8 bases. The CDR3 runs to 14 residues. Germline V gives CDR1 MGHDK, CDR2 SYGVNS. Unmatched junction bases numbered 1, after V lost 4 bases and J lost 2 bases. The CDR3 DNA is TGTGCCAGCAGTGGGACAGGGACTGGAAACACCATATATTTT. Translation gives CASSGTGTGNTIYF.

V is TRBV11-3 and J is TRBJ2-1; a weak D match, TRBD2 (7 bases). CDR1 and CDR2 from the germline V gene are SGHNT and YENEEA. CDR3 length equals 14 residues. The V gene lost 5 bases and the J gene lost 7 bases, with 15 bases spanning the gap. CDR3 sequence (DNA): TGTGCCAGCAGCCCCCGGGGGGCAACGAATGAGCAGTTCTTC. Protein sequence: CASSPRGATNEQFF.

V gene TRBV24-1 combines with J gene TRBJ2-3; a weak D match, TRBD2 (5 bases). Germline-derived CDR1 and CDR2 are KGHDR and SFDVKD. V lost 5 bases to trimming and J lost 3 bases, with 11 bases between them. The CDR3 sequence is 14 residues long. In nucleotides, the CDR3 is TGTGCCACCAGTGGAGCTAGCAGAACAGATACGCAGTATTTT. Translation: CATSGASRTDTQYF.

This sequence joins TRBV10-3 and TRBJ1-4; 11 bases align to TRBD1. Trimming cost V 5 bases and J 6 bases; bases outside gene matches: 2. Germline V gives CDR1 ENHRY, CDR2 SYGVKD. The CDR3 has 14 amino acids. The CDR3 is CAISRGQGDEKLFF. The CDR3 DNA follows: TGTGCCATCAGTCGGGGACAGGGGGATGAAAAACTGTTTTTT.

The chain combines TRBV10-3 with TRBJ1-1, with 8 bases fitting TRBD1. The length of the CDR3 is 14 residues. CDR1 is ENHRY and CDR2 is SYGVKD in the germline V gene. Germline trimming cut 7 bases from V and 4 bases from J; bases unmatched to any gene: 8. CDR3 protein: CAITLTGGGTEAFF. In DNA form, the CDR3 reads TGTGCCATCACATTAACAGGGGGAGGCACTGAAGCTTTCTTT.

V is TRBV10-3 and J is TRBJ1-5, with 7 nucleotides matching TRBD1. Germline V lookup: CDR1 ENHRY, CDR2 SYGVKD. The CDR3 consists of 13 residues. Trimming removed 4 bases from V and 7 bases from J; junction bases left unmatched: 4. CDR3 DNA sequence: TGTGCCATCAGTGGAACAGGGGTGCAGCCCCAGCATTTT. Its protein is CAISGTGVQPQHF.

The chain joins TRBV6-6 to TRBJ1-4; D unresolved. V lost 11 bases to trimming and J lost 8 bases, with 15 bases between them. This CDR3 spans 12 amino acids. CDR1 and CDR2 (germline): MNHNY, SVGAGI (reference sequence). The CDR3 reads CAVQSGNEKLFF. CDR3 bases: TGTGCCGTACAATCGGGAAACGAAAAACTGTTTTTT.

J is TRBJ2-7 and V is TRBV28, with D perhaps TRBD2 (6 bases). V shed 3 bases and J shed 2 bases, with 17 bases lying between them. The CDR3 is made up of 16 amino acids. The germline V gene encodes CDR1 MDHEN and CDR2 SYDVKM. As DNA, the CDR3 is TGTGCCAGCAGTTTTAGTTCGGGGGATACCACCTACGAGCAGTACTTC. Its protein product is CASSFSSGDTTYEQYF.

V usage is TRBV4-2 and J usage is TRBJ2-1, with 7 bases matching TRBD2. CDR1 and CDR2 from the germline V gene are LGHNA and YNFKEQ. The CDR3 consists of 16 residues. J was trimmed by 0 bases and V by 1 base; bases with no gene match: 3. In nucleotides, the CDR3 is TGTGCCAGCAGCCAAGTGGGGGGGAGCTCCTACAATGAGCAGTTCTTC. It codes for CASSQVGGSSYNEQFF.

The chain is built from TRBV21-1 and TRBJ2-7; TRBD1, the table's D call, lacks a check against the DNA. TRBV21-1 is a listed pseudogene. This CDR3 is 17 amino acids long. CDR3 nucleotide sequence: TGTGCCAGCAGCGAAGAGGGCGGACAGGAGCACCGCTACGAGCAGTACTTC. The encoded protein is CASSEEGGQEHRYEQYF.

The rearrangement uses TRBV7-2 and TRBJ2-7; D remains ambiguous. Germline CDR1 and CDR2: SGHTA and FQGNSA. The V gene lost 5 bases and the J gene lost 2 bases, with 16 bases spanning the gap. The CDR3 sequence is 15 residues long. The CDR3: CASSTQGGSAYEQYF. Here the CDR3 DNA reads TGTGCCAGCAGCACTCAAGGCGGCAGTGCCTACGAGCAGTACTTC.

The chain couples TRBV28 to TRBJ2-5, with 9 bases identical to TRBD1. V dropped 4 bases and J dropped 6; count of bases not matched to a gene: 9. The length of the CDR3 is 15 residues. Germline lookup yields CDR1 MDHEN and CDR2 SYDVKM. The CDR3 DNA sequence: TGTGCCAGCAGTTCCAGTGGACAGGGGATAAAGACCCAGTACTTC. As protein: CASSSSGQGIKTQYF.

This clone was detected once. This sequence joins TRBV24-1 and TRBJ1-2; 9 nucleotides match TRBD1. The ends lost 4 bases at V and 4 bases at J; junction bases unmatched: 0. The CDR3 length is 13 residues. Germline CDR1 KGHDR, CDR2 SFDVKD. CDR3 DNA: TGTGCCACCAGTGAGACAGGGGGCTATGGCTACACCTTC. Its translation: CATSETGGYGYTF.

J is TRBJ1-6 and V is TRBV2, with D possibly matching TRBD1 (6 bases). The V gene lost 6 bases and the J gene lost 7 bases, with 10 bases spanning the gap. Germline assignment: CDR1 SNHLY and CDR2 FYNNEI. CDR3 size: 13 residues. CDR3 in DNA: TGTGCCAGCAGGGACAGTCCAAATTCACCCCTCCACTTT. Encoded protein: CASRDSPNSPLHF.

The rearrangement links TRBV9 to TRBJ2-5; D may be TRBD2 (6 bases). V was clipped by 4 bases and J by 1 base, with 14 bases between them. CDR1 is SGDLS, CDR2 YYNGEE, per germline. The CDR3 has 15 amino acids. For the CDR3, the DNA is TGTGCCAGCAGCTCGGTGGGGGGTCCCCAAGAGACCCAGTACTTC. Its protein product is CASSSVGGPQETQYF.

The chain carries TRBV7-2 and TRBJ1-1, with 10 nucleotides matching TRBD1. Germline CDR1 reads SGHTA; CDR2 reads FQGNSA. Trimming removed 0 bases from V and 11 bases from J; junction bases left unmatched: 9. CDR3 length equals 15 residues. The CDR3 reads CASSLAGRGQGRAFF. The CDR3, as DNA: TGTGCCAGCAGCTTAGCTGGACGGGGACAGGGGCGGGCTTTCTTT.

The gene calls are TRBV2 and TRBJ2-1, with 9 nucleotides matching TRBD2. CDR1 and CDR2 from the germline V gene are SNHLY and FYNNEI. V shed 4 bases, J shed 6 bases, and the junction held 7 bases outside the gene matches. This CDR3 region has 15 residues. This CDR3 is CASSVTRGRGNEQFF. DNA of the CDR3: TGTGCCAGCAGTGTGACCCGCGGGAGGGGCAATGAGCAGTTCTTC.

V usage is TRBV3-1 (or the pseudogene TRBV3-2) and J usage is TRBJ2-1, with TRBD2 matching 10 bases. CDR3 length equals 19 residues. The germline V gene encodes CDR1 LGHDT and CDR2 YNNKEL (reference sequence). Germline trimming cut 2 bases from V and 5 bases from J; bases unmatched to any gene: 15. CDR3 amino acids: CASSQQDSRASGGHNEQFF. The CDR3 DNA is TGTGCCAGCAGCCAACAGGACTCTCGGGCTAGCGGGGGACACAATGAGCAGTTCTTC.